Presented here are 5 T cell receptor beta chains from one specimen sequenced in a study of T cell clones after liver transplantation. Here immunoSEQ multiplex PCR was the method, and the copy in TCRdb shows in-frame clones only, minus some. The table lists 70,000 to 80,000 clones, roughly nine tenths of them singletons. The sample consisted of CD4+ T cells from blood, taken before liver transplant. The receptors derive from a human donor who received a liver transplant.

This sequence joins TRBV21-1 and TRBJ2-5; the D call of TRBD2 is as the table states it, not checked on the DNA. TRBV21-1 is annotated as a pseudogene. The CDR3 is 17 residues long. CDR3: CASSKEPGLAGQETQYF. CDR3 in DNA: TGTGCCAGCAGCAAAGAACCGGGACTAGCGGGACAAGAGACCCAGTACTTC.

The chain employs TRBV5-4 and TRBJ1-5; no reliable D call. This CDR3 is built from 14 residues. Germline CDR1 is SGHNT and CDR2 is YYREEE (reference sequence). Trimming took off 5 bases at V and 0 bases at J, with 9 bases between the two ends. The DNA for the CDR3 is TGTGCCAGCAGTGCGATGGGTAGCAATCAGCCCCAGCATTTT. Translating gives CASSAMGSNQPQHF.

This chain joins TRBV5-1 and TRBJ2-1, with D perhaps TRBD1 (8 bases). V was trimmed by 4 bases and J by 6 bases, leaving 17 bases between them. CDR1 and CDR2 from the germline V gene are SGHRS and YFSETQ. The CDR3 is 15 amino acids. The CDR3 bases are TGCGCCAGCAGCGCGGGGGACAGGTTCCTCAATGAGCAGTTCTTC. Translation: CASSAGDRFLNEQFF.

CDR3 sequence reads: CASSLAGGPTTGELFF. The CDR3 nucleotides read TGTGCCAGCTCGCTAGCGGGAGGGCCGACCACCGGGGAGCTGTTTTTT. The V gene is TRBV18, the J gene TRBJ2-2, with 12 bases lining up with TRBD2. Germline V lookup: CDR1 KGHSH, CDR2 LQKENI. The CDR3 totals 16 residues. The junction had 6 bases not matched to a gene; V was cut back by 6 bases and J by 4 bases.

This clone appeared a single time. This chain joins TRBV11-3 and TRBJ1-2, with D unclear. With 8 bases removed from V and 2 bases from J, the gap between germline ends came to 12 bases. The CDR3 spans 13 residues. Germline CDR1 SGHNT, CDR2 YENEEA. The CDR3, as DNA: TGTGCCAGCTCTATCTCACAAAACTATGGCTACACCTTC. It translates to CASSISQNYGYTF.